This paragraph reports one T cell receptor (beta chain). What this receptor recognizes is not known. No quality values exist for individual bases; no much larger clone is one base distant. This specimen comes from a study of shared clonotypes between healthy human individuals (dated by TCRdb to about 2020). About the investigation overall: The cohort included three men and a couple of women between 18 and 49 years of age. For each donor, CD4 naive and CD4 memory were each run on three plates, CD8 naive on two plates, and CD8 memory on one plate. To estimate repertoire size and how much clonotype sharing occurs between individuals, the study deeply sequenced the blood TCR repertoires of roughly 5 healthy adults. To increase sequencing depth and limit assay-specific biases, different laboratories used diverse techniques to prepare libraries and sequence TCR repertoires. Per donor, leukapheresis produced somewhere between about 0.94 and 10 billion PBMCs.

The cysteine opens and the phenylalanine closes a CDR3 of 12 amino acids. Only CDR3 DNA is held: 36 bases, read in frame from base 1. As encoded in the germline V gene, CDR1 is MDHEN while CDR2 is SYDVKM. V is reduced by 8 bases and J by 0 bases, leaving a spacing of 7 bases between them. The donors were healthy, HIV-negative adults who had no recently reported acute infections or vaccinations. Every donor was a Caucasian adult residing in Nashville, Tennessee, USA. CD4+ T cells were enriched through magnetic negative selection, after which naive cells were positively selected on CD45RA and the remaining negative fraction served as the memory subset. After blood collection by leukapheresis, PBMCs were isolated using Ficoll-Histopaque density gradient centrifugation and then cryopreserved in the vapor phase of liquid nitrogen. Purity and quantity of every magnetically sorted T cell population were checked by analytical flow cytometry. Each sorted fraction had its genomic DNA isolated and then quantified by UV absorbance on a Nanodrop 2000c.

Overall results and qualifications from the work: The genetic and exposure-history diversity represented was limited by the small number of donors. Rarefaction of sorted-subset datasets indicated incomplete sequencing despite the large sequencing depth. Clonotypes shared by all four sorted-subset donors showed higher generation probabilities than non-shared clonotypes. Pairwise subsampling led to the expectation that sequencing depth would affect the degree of clonotype sharing among donors. Across a handful of donors, approximately 5% of naive CD4, 3% to 4% of naive CD8, 2.3% of memory CD4, and roughly 0.41% of memory CD8 clonotypes were shared. Naive subsets generally had larger estimated clonotype richness than memory subsets. Sampling was restricted to blood, and TCR repertoires in tissues likely differ from the TCR repertoires found in blood.

Using the deep immunoSEQ assay, TCR CDR3 regions were amplified from genomic DNA by multiplex PCR. Extracted genomic DNA from each cell subset was distributed evenly across all wells of several immunoSEQ 96-well plates, and each plate was treated as a replicate. For sorted subsets, roughly 0.2 ug genomic DNA, equal to about 30,000 T cell genomes, was loaded into each replicate PCR. The purified libraries were quantified using a Qubit 3.0 fluorometer, sized with a Bioanalyzer 2100, and then quantified again using the KAPA Library Quantification kit. Every immunoSEQ 96-well plate was sequenced on a separate single-read 150-cycle Illumina NextSeq 550 flow cell. The published analysis was carried out like this. Because only junctional sequences without quality scores were contained in the immunoSEQ output, filtering matching that applied to full-length reads could not be performed. To assign V/J genes and CDR3, sequences were annotated against IMGT germline references using PyIR, a Python wrapper for IgBLAST v1.9. Reads with weak V/J assignments (E-value above 1e-6), missing CDR3, stop codons, out-of-frame junctions, or ambiguous translated residues were removed. V3J clonotypes were defined as sequences sharing an identical inferred V gene, J gene, and CDR3 amino acid sequence. To compute the percentage overlap between repertoires, the number of shared unique clonotypes was divided by the size of the smaller repertoire. Three approaches were used to assess repertoire richness: RTK rarefaction, the Chao1 estimator, and Recon v2.1 estimates of unobserved clonotypes. For all TCRbeta clonotypes obtained by the gDNA method from four donors, generation probabilities were computed with OLGA. TCRdb re-hosts the immuneACCESS table, in-frame sequences only. Its copies lack some clones; in the studies checked, an unresolved V gene accounts for under half of them, and the cause for the rest is not known. Clone size and V and J calls were adopted from that table, with D and trimming inferred from the DNA. The sample table lists about 1.5 million clones, around 97% of them with a count of one. Clones ranked in the top ten supply about 1.2% of the sample.

The sequence derives from a man aged 30 to 45 in good health. Sequencing was performed on naive CD4+ T cells sorted from blood. The cell subset or site label corresponds to: CD45RA+ positively selected. The receptor chain draws on TRBV28 and TRBJ1-1, with the D segment identity uncertain. The CDR3 region has the sequence CASHRMNTEAFF. At the DNA level, the sequence is TGTGCCAGCCATCGAATGAACACTGAAGCTTTCTTT.